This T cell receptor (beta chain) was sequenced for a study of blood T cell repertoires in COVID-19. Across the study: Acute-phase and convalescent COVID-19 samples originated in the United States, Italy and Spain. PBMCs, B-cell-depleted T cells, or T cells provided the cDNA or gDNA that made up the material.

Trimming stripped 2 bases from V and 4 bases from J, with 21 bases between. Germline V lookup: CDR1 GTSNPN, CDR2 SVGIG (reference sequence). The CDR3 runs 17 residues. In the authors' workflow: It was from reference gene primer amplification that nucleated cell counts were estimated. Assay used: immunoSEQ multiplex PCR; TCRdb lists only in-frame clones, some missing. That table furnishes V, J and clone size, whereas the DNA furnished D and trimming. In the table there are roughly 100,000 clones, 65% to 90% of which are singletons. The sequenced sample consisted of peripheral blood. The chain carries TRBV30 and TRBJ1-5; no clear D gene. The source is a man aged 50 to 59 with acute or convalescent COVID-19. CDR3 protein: CAWSTGPPNAGNQPQHF. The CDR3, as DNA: TGTGCCTGGAGTACTGGGCCACCCAACGCGGGGAATCAGCCCCAGCATTTT.